Listed below are T cell receptor beta chains from one sample, sequenced in a study of T-cell memory formation after mild COVID-19. TCRdb analysed the 5' RACE reads with MiXCR anew, one entry per CDR3 protein. In the table there are 380,000 or so distinct CDR3 sequences, roughly 13% of which are singletons. Sequenced sample: PBMCs or a T cell subset sorted from them (not recorded which). These receptors originate from a man aged 18 to 35 who had mild COVID-19 (a few samples of this study predate the infection). Cell type and time point are not known. CDR3s include the opening cysteine and the closing phenylalanine or tryptophan. D genes are given only for firm matches. The size entry is marked missing in some rows and otherwise reads once, few, many or a size class.

abundance: .
len: 14
j_gene: TRBJ2-5
v_gene: TRBV9
d_gene: .
CDR3nt: TGTGCCAGCAGCCCCTTTGGGGTAGCGGAGACCCAGTACTTC
CDR3aa: CASSPFGVAETQYF

abundance: many
len: 13
j_gene: TRBJ2-2
v_gene: TRBV2
d_gene: .
CDR3nt: TGTGCCAGCAATGTACGAGTGACCGGGGAGCTGTTTTTT
CDR3aa: CASNVRVTGELFF

abundance: few
len: 16
j_gene: TRBJ1-1
v_gene: TRBV18
d_gene: TRBD1
CDR3nt: TGTGCCAGCTCACCTTACACCGACGGGACAGTTAGTGAAGCTTTCTTT
CDR3aa: CASSPYTDGTVSEAFF

abundance: .
len: 15
j_gene: TRBJ1-1
v_gene: TRBV28
d_gene: TRBD1
CDR3nt: TGTGCCAGCAGCCGTGGGACAGGGAGAGGGACTGAAGCTTACTTT
CDR3aa: CASSRGTGRGTEAYF

abundance: many
len: 15
j_gene: TRBJ2-2
v_gene: TRBV7-9
d_gene: TRBD2
CDR3nt: TGTGCCAGCAGCCCGGGACTAGAAAACACCGGGGAGCTGTTTTTT
CDR3aa: CASSPGLENTGELFF

abundance: many
len: 16
j_gene: TRBJ2-4
v_gene: TRBV11-2
d_gene: .
CDR3nt: TGTGCCAGCAGCCCTTGGACACCCAGGATGAATCGGATTCAGTACTTC
CDR3aa: CASSPWTPRMNRIQYF

abundance: few
len: 14
j_gene: TRBJ2-7
v_gene: TRBV6-6
d_gene: TRBD2
CDR3nt: TGTGCCAGCAGTCAGACTAGCGGGAACTACGAGCAGTACTTC
CDR3aa: CASSQTSGNYEQYF

abundance: many
len: 13
j_gene: TRBJ2-7
v_gene: TRBV27
d_gene: TRBD2
CDR3nt: TGTGCCAGCAGTCGGGGGGGGCACTACGAGCAGTACTTC
CDR3aa: CASSRGGHYEQYF

abundance: few
len: 12
j_gene: TRBJ1-1
v_gene: TRBV11-2
d_gene: .
CDR3nt: TGTGCCAGCAGCTTAGAACCGGGGGAAGCTTTCTTT
CDR3aa: CASSLEPGEAFF

abundance: .
len: 13
j_gene: TRBJ2-3
v_gene: TRBV10-3
d_gene: .
CDR3nt: TGTGCCATCAGTTCAGGGGGCACAGATACGCAGTATTTT
CDR3aa: CAISSGGTDTQYF

abundance: few
len: 14
j_gene: TRBJ1-1
v_gene: TRBV5-5
d_gene: .
CDR3nt: TGTGCCAGCAGCTTGATCCAGGGAAACACTGAAGCTTTCTTT
CDR3aa: CASSLIQGNTEAFF

abundance: .
len: 18
j_gene: TRBJ2-3
v_gene: TRBV12-3/TRBV12-4
d_gene: .
CDR3nt: TGTGCCAGCAGTTTATCACAGGGAGGAAGTTTTGGCACAGATACGCAGTATTTT
CDR3aa: CASSLSQGGSFGTDTQYF

abundance: many
len: 12
j_gene: TRBJ2-2
v_gene: TRBV29-1
d_gene: TRBD1
CDR3nt: TGCAGCGCGACAGGGCCAGCCGGGGAGCTGTTTTTT
CDR3aa: CSATGPAGELFF

abundance: few
len: 15
j_gene: TRBJ1-2
v_gene: TRBV4-1
d_gene: .
CDR3nt: TGCGCCAGCAGCCAAGATTCGGGGCCCTACTATGGCTACACCTTC
CDR3aa: CASSQDSGPYYGYTF

abundance: few
len: 17
j_gene: TRBJ2-6
v_gene: TRBV5-1
d_gene: .
CDR3nt: TGCGCCAGCAGCTCAGACCTACAGTTCTCTGGGGCCAACGTCCTGACTTTC
CDR3aa: CASSSDLQFSGANVLTF

abundance: .
len: 17
j_gene: TRBJ1-2
v_gene: TRBV28
d_gene: TRBD1
CDR3nt: TGTGCCAGCAGTTCCGGGACAGGGGGCACAACTAACTATGGCTACACCTTC
CDR3aa: CASSSGTGGTTNYGYTF

abundance: few
len: 17
j_gene: TRBJ1-3
v_gene: TRBV6-2/TRBV6-3
d_gene: .
CDR3nt: TGTGCCAGCAGTTATTCGGGACTTCGGAGCTCTGGAAACACCATATATTTT
CDR3aa: CASSYSGLRSSGNTIYF

abundance: few
len: 15
j_gene: TRBJ2-1
v_gene: TRBV10-3
d_gene: .
CDR3nt: TGTGCCATCAGTGGGGAGGATTACGCCTACAATGAGCAGTTCTTC
CDR3aa: CAISGEDYAYNEQFF

abundance: few
len: 13
j_gene: TRBJ2-1
v_gene: TRBV24-1
d_gene: .
CDR3nt: TGTGCCACCAGTGATCCAGGGAAGGGCGAGCAGTTCTTC
CDR3aa: CATSDPGKGEQFF

abundance: few
len: 16
j_gene: TRBJ2-2
v_gene: TRBV5-1
d_gene: .
CDR3nt: TGCGCCAGCAGCTTGAAAACAGGGAGGAGTACCGGGGAGCTGTTTTTT
CDR3aa: CASSLKTGRSTGELFF

abundance: few
len: 15
j_gene: TRBJ1-6
v_gene: TRBV20-1
d_gene: .
CDR3nt: TGCAGTGCTAGTGTTGGTGTGGGACGTGGTTCACCCCTCCACTTT
CDR3aa: CSASVGVGRGSPLHF

abundance: few
len: 14
j_gene: TRBJ1-2
v_gene: TRBV5-1
d_gene: TRBD1
CDR3nt: TGCGCCAGCAGATTCGGGACAGCGCTCTATGGCTACACCTTC
CDR3aa: CASRFGTALYGYTF

abundance: few
len: 14
j_gene: TRBJ2-1
v_gene: TRBV6-2/TRBV6-3
d_gene: .
CDR3nt: TGTGCCAGCAGACGCAGGGTTTCCTACAATGAGCAGTTCTTC
CDR3aa: CASRRRVSYNEQFF

abundance: many
len: 17
j_gene: TRBJ2-1
v_gene: TRBV7-3
d_gene: TRBD2
CDR3nt: TGTGCCAGCAGCCCACACCAAGCGGGGCCCTCCTACAATGAGCAGTTCTTC
CDR3aa: CASSPHQAGPSYNEQFF

abundance: .
len: 13
j_gene: TRBJ2-3
v_gene: TRBV4-1
d_gene: .
CDR3nt: TGCGCCAGCAGCCAAGATATTGGGTATACGCAGTATTTT
CDR3aa: CASSQDIGYTQYF

abundance: .
len: 14
j_gene: TRBJ2-1
v_gene: TRBV5-1
d_gene: .
CDR3nt: TGCGCCAGCGTCCTTGGGGGGCCCTACAATGAGCAGTTCTTC
CDR3aa: CASVLGGPYNEQFF

abundance: few
len: 15
j_gene: TRBJ2-2
v_gene: TRBV14
d_gene: .
CDR3nt: TGTGCCAGCAGGGGCTCTCAGGCGAACACCGGGGAGCTGTTTTTT
CDR3aa: CASRGSQANTGELFF

abundance: many
len: 15
j_gene: TRBJ2-5
v_gene: TRBV5-1
d_gene: .
CDR3nt: TGCGCCAGCAGCACCGATTGGGCATACGTAGAGACCCAGTACTTC
CDR3aa: CASSTDWAYVETQYF

abundance: few
len: 13
j_gene: TRBJ2-1
v_gene: TRBV7-9
d_gene: .
CDR3nt: TGTGCCAGCAGCCATAAGAGCCAGAATGAGCAGTTCTTC
CDR3aa: CASSHKSQNEQFF

abundance: few
len: 12
j_gene: TRBJ1-2
v_gene: TRBV7-2
d_gene: .
CDR3nt: TGTGCCAGCAGCTTCATCCCCTATGGCTACACCTTC
CDR3aa: CASSFIPYGYTF

abundance: .
len: 15
j_gene: TRBJ2-1
v_gene: TRBV4-1
d_gene: .
CDR3nt: TGCGCCAGCAGCTTCCAAGAGGGGCCGGGAAATGAGCAGTTCTTC
CDR3aa: CASSFQEGPGNEQFF